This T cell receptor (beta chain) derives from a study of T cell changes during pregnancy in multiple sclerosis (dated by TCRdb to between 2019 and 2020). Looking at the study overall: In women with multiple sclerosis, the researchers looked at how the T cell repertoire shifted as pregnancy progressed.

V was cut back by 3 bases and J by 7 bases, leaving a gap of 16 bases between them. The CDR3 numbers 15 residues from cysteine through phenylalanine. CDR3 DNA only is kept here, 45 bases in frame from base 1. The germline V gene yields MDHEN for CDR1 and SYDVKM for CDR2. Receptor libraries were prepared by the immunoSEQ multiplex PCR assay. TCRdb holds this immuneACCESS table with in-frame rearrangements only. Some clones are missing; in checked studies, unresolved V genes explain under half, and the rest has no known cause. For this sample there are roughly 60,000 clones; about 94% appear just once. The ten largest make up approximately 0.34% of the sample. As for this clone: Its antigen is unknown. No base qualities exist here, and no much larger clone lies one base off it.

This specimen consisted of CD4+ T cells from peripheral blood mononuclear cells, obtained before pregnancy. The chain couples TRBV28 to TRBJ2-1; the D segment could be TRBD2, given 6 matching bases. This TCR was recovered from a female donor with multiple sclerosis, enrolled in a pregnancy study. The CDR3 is CASSFPGLAGNEQFF. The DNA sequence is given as TGTGCCAGCAGTTTCCCGGGACTCGCTGGGAATGAGCAGTTCTTC.